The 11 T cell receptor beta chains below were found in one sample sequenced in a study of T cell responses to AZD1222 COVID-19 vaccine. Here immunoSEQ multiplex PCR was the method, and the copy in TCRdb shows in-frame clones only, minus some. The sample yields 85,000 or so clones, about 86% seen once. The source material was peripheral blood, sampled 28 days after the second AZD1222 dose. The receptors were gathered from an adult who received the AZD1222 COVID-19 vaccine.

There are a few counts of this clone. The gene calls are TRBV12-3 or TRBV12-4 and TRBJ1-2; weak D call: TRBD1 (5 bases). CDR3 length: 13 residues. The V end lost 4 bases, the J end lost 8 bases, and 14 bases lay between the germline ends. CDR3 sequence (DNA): TGTGCCAGCAGTTCCAGGGTTACAGGAGGCTACACCTTC. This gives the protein CASSSRVTGGYTF.

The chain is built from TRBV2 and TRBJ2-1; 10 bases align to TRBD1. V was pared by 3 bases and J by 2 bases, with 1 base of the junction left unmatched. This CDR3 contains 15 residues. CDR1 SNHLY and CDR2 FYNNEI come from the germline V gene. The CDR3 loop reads CASSDDRGPYNEQFF. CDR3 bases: TGTGCCAGCAGTGACGACAGGGGGCCCTACAATGAGCAGTTCTTC.

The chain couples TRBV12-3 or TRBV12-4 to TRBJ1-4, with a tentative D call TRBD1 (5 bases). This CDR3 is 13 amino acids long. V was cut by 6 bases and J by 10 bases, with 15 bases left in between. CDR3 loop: CASSLRVLGKLFF. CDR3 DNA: TGTGCCAGCAGCCTCAGGGTTTTAGGAAAACTGTTTTTT.

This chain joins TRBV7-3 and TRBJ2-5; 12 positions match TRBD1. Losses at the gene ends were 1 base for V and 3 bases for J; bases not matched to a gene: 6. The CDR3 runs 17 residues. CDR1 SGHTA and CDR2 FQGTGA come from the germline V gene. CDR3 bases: TGTGCCAGCAGCTTAATAGGGACAGGGGGCGGGGAAGAGACCCAGTACTTC. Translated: CASSLIGTGGGEETQYF.

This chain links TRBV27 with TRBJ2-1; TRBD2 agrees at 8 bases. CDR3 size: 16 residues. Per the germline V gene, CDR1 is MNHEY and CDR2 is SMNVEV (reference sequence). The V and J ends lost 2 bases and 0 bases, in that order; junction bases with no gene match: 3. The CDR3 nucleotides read TGTGCCAGCAGTTTACGGGGGGGGGCCTCCTACAATGAGCAGTTCTTC. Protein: CASSLRGGASYNEQFF.

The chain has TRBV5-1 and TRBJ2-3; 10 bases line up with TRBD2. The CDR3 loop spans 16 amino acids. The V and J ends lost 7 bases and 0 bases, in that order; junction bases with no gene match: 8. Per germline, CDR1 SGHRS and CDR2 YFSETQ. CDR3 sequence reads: CASLAGDLTSTDTQYF. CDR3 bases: TGCGCCAGCCTAGCGGGGGACTTAACTAGCACAGATACGCAGTATTTT.

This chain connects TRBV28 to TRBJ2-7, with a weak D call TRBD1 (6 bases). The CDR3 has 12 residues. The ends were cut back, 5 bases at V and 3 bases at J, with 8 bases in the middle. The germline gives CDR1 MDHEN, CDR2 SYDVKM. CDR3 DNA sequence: TGTGCCAGCAGTGGCAGGGGCTACGAGCAGTACTTC. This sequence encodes CASSGRGYEQYF.

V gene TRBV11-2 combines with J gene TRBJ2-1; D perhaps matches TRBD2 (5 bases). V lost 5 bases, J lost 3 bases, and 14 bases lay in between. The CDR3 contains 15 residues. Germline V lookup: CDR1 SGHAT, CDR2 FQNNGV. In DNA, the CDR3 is TGTGCCAGCAGCAAGACTAACGCCATCTACAATGAGCAGTTCTTC. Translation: CASSKTNAIYNEQFF.

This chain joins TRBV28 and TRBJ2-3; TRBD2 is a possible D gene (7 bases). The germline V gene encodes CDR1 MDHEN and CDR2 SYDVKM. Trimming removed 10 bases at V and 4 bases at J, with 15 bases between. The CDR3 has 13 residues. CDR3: CANGGGGPDTQYF. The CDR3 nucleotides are TGTGCCAACGGAGGGGGGGGCCCAGATACGCAGTATTTT.

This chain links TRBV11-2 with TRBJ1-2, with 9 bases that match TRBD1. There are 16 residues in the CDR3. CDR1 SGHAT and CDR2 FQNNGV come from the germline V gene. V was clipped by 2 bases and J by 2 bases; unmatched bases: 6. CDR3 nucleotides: TGTGCCAGCAGCTTACTCCGGGACAGGGCCAACTATGGCTACACCTTC. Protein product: CASSLLRDRANYGYTF.

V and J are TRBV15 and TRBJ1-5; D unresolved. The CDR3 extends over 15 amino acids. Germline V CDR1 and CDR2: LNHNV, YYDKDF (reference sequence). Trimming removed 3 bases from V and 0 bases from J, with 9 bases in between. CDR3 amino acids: CATSRDRGSNQPQHF. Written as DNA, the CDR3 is TGTGCCACCAGCAGGGATCGGGGTAGCAATCAGCCCCAGCATTTT.